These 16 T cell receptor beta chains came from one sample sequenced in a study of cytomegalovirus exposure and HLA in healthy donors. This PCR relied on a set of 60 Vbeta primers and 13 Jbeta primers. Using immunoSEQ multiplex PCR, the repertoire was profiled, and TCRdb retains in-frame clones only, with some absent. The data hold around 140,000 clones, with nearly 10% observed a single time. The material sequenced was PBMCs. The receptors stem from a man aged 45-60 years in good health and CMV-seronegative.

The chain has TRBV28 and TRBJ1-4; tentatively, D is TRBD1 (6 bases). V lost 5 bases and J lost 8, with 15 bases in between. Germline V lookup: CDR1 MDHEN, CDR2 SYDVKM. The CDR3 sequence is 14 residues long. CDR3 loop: CASSLGGAREKLFF. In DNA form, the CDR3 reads TGTGCCAGCAGTCTGGGGGGGGCGCGGGAAAAACTGTTTTTT.

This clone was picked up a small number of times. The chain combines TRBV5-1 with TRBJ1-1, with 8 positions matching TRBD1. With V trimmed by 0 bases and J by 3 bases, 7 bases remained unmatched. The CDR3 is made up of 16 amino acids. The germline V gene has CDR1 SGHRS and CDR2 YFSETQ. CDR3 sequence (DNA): TGCGCCAGCAGCTTGGAGCCAACAGGGGGGGACACTGAAGCTTTCTTT. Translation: CASSLEPTGGDTEAFF.

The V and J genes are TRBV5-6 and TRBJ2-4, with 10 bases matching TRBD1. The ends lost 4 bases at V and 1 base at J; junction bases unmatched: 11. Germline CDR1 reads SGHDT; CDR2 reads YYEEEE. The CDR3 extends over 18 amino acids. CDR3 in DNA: TGTGCCAGCAGCCGGGGACAGGGGTACGGCCCGGCCAAAAACATTCAGTACTTC. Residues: CASSRGQGYGPAKNIQYF.

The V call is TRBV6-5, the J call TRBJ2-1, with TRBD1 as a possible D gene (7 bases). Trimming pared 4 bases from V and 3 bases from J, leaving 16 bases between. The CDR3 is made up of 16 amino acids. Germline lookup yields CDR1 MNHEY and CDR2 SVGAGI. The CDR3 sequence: CASSFKAGQFYNEQFF. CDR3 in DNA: TGTGCCAGCAGTTTTAAGGCGGGACAGTTCTACAATGAGCAGTTCTTC.

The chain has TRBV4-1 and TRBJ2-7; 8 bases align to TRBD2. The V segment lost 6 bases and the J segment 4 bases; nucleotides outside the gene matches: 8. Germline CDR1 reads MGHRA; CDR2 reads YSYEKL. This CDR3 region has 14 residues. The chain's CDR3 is CASRQNGRGYEQYF. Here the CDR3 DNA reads TGCGCCAGCAGACAAAACGGGAGGGGTTACGAGCAGTACTTC.

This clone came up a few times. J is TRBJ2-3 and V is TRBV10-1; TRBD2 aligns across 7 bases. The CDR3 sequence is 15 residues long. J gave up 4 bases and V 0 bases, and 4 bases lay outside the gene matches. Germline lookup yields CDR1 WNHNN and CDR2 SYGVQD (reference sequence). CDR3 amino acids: CASSESAGVADTQYF. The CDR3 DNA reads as TGCGCCAGCAGTGAGTCGGCGGGGGTAGCAGATACGCAGTATTTT.

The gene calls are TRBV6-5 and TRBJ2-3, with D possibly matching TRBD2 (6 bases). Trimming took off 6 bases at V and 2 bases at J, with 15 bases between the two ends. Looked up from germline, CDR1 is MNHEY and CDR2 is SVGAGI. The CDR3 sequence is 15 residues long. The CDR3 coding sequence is TGTGCCAGCAGAAGGGGCCGGGGGAACACAGATACGCAGTATTTT. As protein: CASRRGRGNTDTQYF.

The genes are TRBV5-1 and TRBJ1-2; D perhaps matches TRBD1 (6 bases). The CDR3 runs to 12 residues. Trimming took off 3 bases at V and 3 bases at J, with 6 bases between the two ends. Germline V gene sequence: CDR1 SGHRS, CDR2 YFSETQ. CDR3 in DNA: TGCGCCAGCAGCTCAGGGGACTATGGCTACACCTTC. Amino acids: CASSSGDYGYTF.

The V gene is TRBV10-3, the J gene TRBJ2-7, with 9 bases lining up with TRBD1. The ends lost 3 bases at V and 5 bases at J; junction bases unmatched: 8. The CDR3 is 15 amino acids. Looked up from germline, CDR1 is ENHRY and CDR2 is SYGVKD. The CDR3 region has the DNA TGTGCCATCAGTGAAAAGGACAGGGGCAAGGACGAGCAGTACTTC. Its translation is CAISEKDRGKDEQYF.

The CDR3 nucleotides are TGTGCCAGCAGCTTCAGGGGGAGTGCCTACGAGCAGTACTTC. Its protein is CASSFRGSAYEQYF. This chain joins TRBV5-8 and TRBJ2-7, with 7 nucleotides matching TRBD1. J lost 2 bases, V lost 2 bases, and 4 bases had no gene match. The CDR3 sequence is 14 residues long. Germline V gives CDR1 SGHTS, CDR2 YDEGEE.

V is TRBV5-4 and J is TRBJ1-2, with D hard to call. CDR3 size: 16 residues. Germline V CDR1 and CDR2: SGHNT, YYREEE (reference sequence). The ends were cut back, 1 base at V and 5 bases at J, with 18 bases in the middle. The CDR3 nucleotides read TGTGCCAGCAGCTTGAGAACCAGCCGAGGTACTTATGGCTACACCTTC. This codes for CASSLRTSRGTYGYTF.

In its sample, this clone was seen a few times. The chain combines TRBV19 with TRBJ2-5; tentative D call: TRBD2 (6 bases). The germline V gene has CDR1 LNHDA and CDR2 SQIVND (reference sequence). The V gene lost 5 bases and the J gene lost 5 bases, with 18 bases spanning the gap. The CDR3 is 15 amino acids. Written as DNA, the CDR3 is TGTGCCAGTAGTTTAAACGTGGCGGGGACCGAGACCCAGTACTTC. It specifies CASSLNVAGTETQYF.

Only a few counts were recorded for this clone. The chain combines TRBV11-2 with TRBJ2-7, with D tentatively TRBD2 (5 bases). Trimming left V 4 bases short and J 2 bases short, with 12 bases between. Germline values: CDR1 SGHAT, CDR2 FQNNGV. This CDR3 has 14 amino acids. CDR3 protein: CASSSEGLTYEQYF. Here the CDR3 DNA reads TGTGCCAGCAGCTCTGAGGGCCTTACCTACGAGCAGTACTTC.

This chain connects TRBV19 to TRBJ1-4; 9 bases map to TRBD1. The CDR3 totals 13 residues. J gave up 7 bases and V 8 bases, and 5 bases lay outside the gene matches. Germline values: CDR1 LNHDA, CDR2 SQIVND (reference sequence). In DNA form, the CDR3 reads TGTGCCAGTGGGGACAGGGTAGTTGAAAAACTGTTTTTT. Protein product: CASGDRVVEKLFF.

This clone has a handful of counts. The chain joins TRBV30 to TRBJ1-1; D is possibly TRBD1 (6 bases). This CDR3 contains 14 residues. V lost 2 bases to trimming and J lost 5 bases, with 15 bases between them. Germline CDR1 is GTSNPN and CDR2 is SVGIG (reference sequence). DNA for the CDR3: TGTGCCTGGAGTCTACCCACAGGGTGGACTGAAGCTTTCTTT. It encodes CAWSLPTGWTEAFF.

The CDR3 nucleotides are TGTGCCAGCAGCGGGACAGGTTGGAGTGAAGCTTTCTTT. Translated: CASSGTGWSEAFF. The chain recombines TRBV7-2 with TRBJ1-1; 8 bases are shared with TRBD1. The V and J ends lost 5 bases and 7 bases, in that order; junction bases with no gene match: 6. Looked up from germline, CDR1 is SGHTA and CDR2 is FQGNSA. This CDR3 is built from 13 residues.